The clone carrying this TCR beta chain was seen a handful of times. Its antigen is not identified. TCRdb processed the RACE reads anew with MiXCR; each CDR3 protein has one entry. This table holds about 190,000 distinct CDR3 sequences, under 25% found once. Sample time point: patch test 3, about 24 weeks after DPC sensitization. The treatment is: therapeutic diphenylcyclopropenone sensitization with weekly scalp DPC. This entry comes from a study of human T cells and chemical hapten exposure. Study context: Upper inner arm skin measuring about 2 cm by about 2 cm received 2% DPC for sensitization.

This CDR3 region has 14 residues. Germline CDR1 reads MNHNY; CDR2 reads SVGAGI (reference sequence). Trimming stripped 6 bases from V and 6 bases from J, with 17 bases between. General study results and limits: The study found that PT1 expanded TCR counts correlated positively with patch test score.

The V call is TRBV6-6, the J call TRBJ1-1; D gene uncertain. Sequenced material: whole blood, taken in connection with sensitization to the hapten diphenylcyclopropenone (DPC). The sequence derives from a woman in her 40s with alopecia areata. Some clones in this sample may be carry-over from other donors' samples. CDR3 DNA: TGTGCCAGCAGCCGACGTGGAAGCATCTCTGAAGCTTTCTTT. Its protein product is CASSRRGSISEAFF.